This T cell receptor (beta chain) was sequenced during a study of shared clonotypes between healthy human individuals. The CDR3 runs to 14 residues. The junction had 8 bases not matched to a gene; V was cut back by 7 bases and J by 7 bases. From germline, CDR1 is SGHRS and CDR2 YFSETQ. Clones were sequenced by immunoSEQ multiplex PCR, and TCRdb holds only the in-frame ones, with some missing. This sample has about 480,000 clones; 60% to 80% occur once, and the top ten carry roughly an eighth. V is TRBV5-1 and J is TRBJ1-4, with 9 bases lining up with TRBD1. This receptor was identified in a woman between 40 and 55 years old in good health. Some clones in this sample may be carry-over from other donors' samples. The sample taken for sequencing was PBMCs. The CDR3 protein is CASSRTGEIEKLFF. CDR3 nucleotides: TGCGCCAGCTCCAGGACAGGGGAGATTGAAAAACTGTTTTTT.